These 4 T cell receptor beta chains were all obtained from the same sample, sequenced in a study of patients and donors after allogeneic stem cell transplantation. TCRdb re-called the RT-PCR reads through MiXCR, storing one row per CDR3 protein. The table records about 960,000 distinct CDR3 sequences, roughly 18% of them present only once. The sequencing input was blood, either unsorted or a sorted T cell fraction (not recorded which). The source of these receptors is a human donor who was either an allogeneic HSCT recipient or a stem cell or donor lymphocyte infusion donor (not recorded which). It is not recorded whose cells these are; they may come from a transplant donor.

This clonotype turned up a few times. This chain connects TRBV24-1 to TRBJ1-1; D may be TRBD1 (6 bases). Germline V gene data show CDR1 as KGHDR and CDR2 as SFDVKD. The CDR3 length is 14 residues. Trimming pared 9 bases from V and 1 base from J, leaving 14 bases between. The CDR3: CATRGRGANTEAFF. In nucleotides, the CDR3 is TGTGCCACCCGCGGGCGGGGGGCGAACACTGAAGCTTTCTTT.

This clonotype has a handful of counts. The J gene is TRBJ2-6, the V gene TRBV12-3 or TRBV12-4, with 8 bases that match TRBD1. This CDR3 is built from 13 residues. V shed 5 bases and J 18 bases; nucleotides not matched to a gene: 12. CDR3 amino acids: CASSLRTGPQRTF. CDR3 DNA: TGTGCCAGCAGTCTCCGGACAGGGCCTCAACGGACTTTC.

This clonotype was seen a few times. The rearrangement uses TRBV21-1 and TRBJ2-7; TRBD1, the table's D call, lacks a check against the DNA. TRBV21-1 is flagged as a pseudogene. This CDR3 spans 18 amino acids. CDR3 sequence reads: CASITGTGANISSYEQYF. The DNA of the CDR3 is TGTGCCAGCATCACCGGGACAGGGGCGAACATATCCTCCTACGAGCAGTACTTC.

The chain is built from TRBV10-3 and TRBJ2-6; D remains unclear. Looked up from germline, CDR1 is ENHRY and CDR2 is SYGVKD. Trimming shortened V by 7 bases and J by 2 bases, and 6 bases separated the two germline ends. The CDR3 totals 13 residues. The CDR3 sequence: CAIKRPGANVLTF. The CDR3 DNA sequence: TGTGCCATCAAGAGGCCTGGGGCCAACGTCCTGACTTTC.